A selection of T cell receptor beta chains follows, all from one sample in a study of blood T cell dynamics during melanoma immunotherapy. Here immunoSEQ multiplex PCR was the method, and the copy in TCRdb shows in-frame clones only, minus some. In the table there are roughly 8,000 clones, about 85% of which are singletons. The specimen was blood, collected from a patient treated with checkpoint blockade. All receptors come from a human donor with melanoma. Each CDR3 is given with its conserved first and last residue. Each record gives: D gene, J gene, V gene, clone size, CDR3 DNA, CDR3 protein. A D gene is named only where the DNA matches it firmly. Where a row states a size, it is once, few, many or the class of an expanded clone; other rows omit it.

- | TRBJ1-2 | TRBV5-4 | - | TGTGCCAGCAGCCCCCCCCAGCTTAACTATGGCTACACCTTC | CASSPPQLNYGYTF
- | TRBJ2-7 | TRBV10-3 | few | TGTGCCATCAGAAGACAGAGCTCCTACGAGCAGTACTTC | CAIRRQSSYEQYF
TRBD1 | TRBJ2-7 | TRBV7-2 | - | TGTGCCAGCAGCTCCTTGGACAGGGAAAACGAGCAGTACTTC | CASSSLDRENEQYF
- | TRBJ1-2 | TRBV29-1 | once | TGCAGCGTTGAAACAGGAGGGTATGGCTACACCTTC | CSVETGGYGYTF
- | TRBJ1-3 | TRBV18 | once | TGTGCCAGCTCACCACCAGGGCTAAGCTCTGGAAACACCATATATTTT | CASSPPGLSSGNTIYF
TRBD2 | TRBJ2-7 | TRBV10-3 | - | TGTGCCATCAGCCACCCTAGCGGAGGTACCTACGAGCAGTACTTC | CAISHPSGGTYEQYF
- | TRBJ1-5 | TRBV10-1 | - | TGCGTCATGGACCAGCCCCAGCATTTT | CVMDQPQHF
- | TRBJ1-2 | TRBV10-1 | - | TGCGGCCGCGGGGGGGCTTTTGGCTACACCTTC | CGRGGAFGYTF
- | TRBJ2-7 | TRBV4-1 | - | TGCGCCAGCAGCCAACCCAACTTAGTGGCATCCGTCTACGAGCAGTACTTC | CASSQPNLVASVYEQYF
- | TRBJ1-5 | TRBV7-9 | - | TGTGCCAGCAGCTTAGCTACGGGTTCTCAGCCCCAGCATTTT | CASSLATGSQPQHF
- | TRBJ2-6 | TRBV5-4 | - | TGTGCCAGCAGCTCCCATTCGGGGGTGATCTCTGGGGCCAACGTCCTGACTTTC | CASSSHSGVISGANVLTF
TRBD2 | TRBJ2-7 | TRBV4-1 | - | TGCGCCAGCAGCCCGACGGAGCGGGGCTACGAGCAGTACTTC | CASSPTERGYEQYF
TRBD2 | TRBJ2-7 | TRBV6-1 | - | TGTGCCAGCAGTGCCCTCGGAGCGGGAGCAGGTGAGCAGTACTTC | CASSALGAGAGEQYF
- | TRBJ1-4 | TRBV19 | - | TGTGCCAGTAGTACCCAGGGGGAAAAACTGTTTTTT | CASSTQGEKLFF
- | TRBJ1-4 | TRBV19 | - | TGTGCCAGTAAGGAGTATTCTAATGAAAAACTGTTTTTT | CASKEYSNEKLFF
- | TRBJ1-5 | TRBV18 | few | TGTGCCAGCTCAGGTGCGGGGGGAAGCAATCAGCCCCAGCATTTT | CASSGAGGSNQPQHF
- | TRBJ1-1 | TRBV28 | - | TGTGCCAGCAGTTCGAACACTGAAGCTTTCTTT | CASSSNTEAFF
- | TRBJ2-5 | TRBV11-3 | - | TGTGCCAGCAGCCGGGACCCACAAGAGACCCAGTACTTC | CASSRDPQETQYF
TRBD1 | TRBJ2-7 | TRBV18 | - | TGTGCCAGCTCAGTAGGACAGGTGTCCTACGAGCAGTACTTC | CASSVGQVSYEQYF
- | TRBJ2-7 | TRBV15 | - | TGTGCCACCAGCAGAGGGGGAGGGGGCTACGAGCAGTACTTC | CATSRGGGGYEQYF
- | TRBJ2-7 | TRBV7-8 | - | TGTGCCAGCAGCTTAGAGCGGCTAGCGCTGTCCTACGAGCAGTACTTC | CASSLERLALSYEQYF
- | TRBJ1-4 | TRBV14 | - | TGTGCCAGCAGCCACACGAGGGTCCGGGATAATGAAAAACTGTTTTTT | CASSHTRVRDNEKLFF
- | TRBJ2-5 | TRBV27 | - | TGTGCCAGCAGTTTACGGGCGAACAGGAGGGCCCAAGAGAAAGAGACCCAGTACTTC | CASSLRANRRAQEKETQYF
- | TRBJ2-1 | TRBV6-6 | - | TGTGCCAGCAGTTCGGAACCTTACAATGAGCAGTTCTTC | CASSSEPYNEQFF
- | TRBJ1-5 | TRBV2 | - | TGTGCCAGCAGTGAAGCGTTCCCTCAGCCCCAGCATTTT | CASSEAFPQPQHF
TRBD2 | TRBJ2-7 | TRBV11-2 | - | TGTGCCAGCAGTCGGGAGCGGGGTTCCTACGAGCAGTACTTC | CASSRERGSYEQYF
- | TRBJ2-3 | TRBV28 | - | TGTGCCAGCAGTCATAGCACAGATACGCAGTATTTT | CASSHSTDTQYF